Each of the 32 T cell receptor beta chains below was sequenced from the same sample in a study of T cell repertoires in cytomegalovirus infection. TCRdb reprocessed the reads with MiXCR, giving one entry per CDR3 protein. Among around 900,000 distinct CDR3 sequences listed, 30% to 40% were seen once. Their antigen targets remain unknown. The sample consisted of cultured CD8+ T cells from PBMCs, taken from culture after CMV antigen stimulation. The receptors were gathered from a human donor in good health (CMV status not recorded). Some clones in this sample may be carry-over from other donors' samples.

V and J are TRBV12-3 or TRBV12-4 and TRBJ2-2; no clear D gene. The germline V and J ends were trimmed by 8 bases and 4 bases, with 8 bases remaining between them. This CDR3 is 12 amino acids long. This CDR3 is CASYQRTGELFF. CDR3 nucleotides: TGTGCCAGCTACCAACGCACCGGGGAGCTGTTTTTT.

In this sample, this clonotype turned up a few times. The V and J genes are TRBV7-9 and TRBJ2-1, with D perhaps TRBD1 or TRBD2 (5 bases each). The CDR3 extends over 16 amino acids. V was pared by 4 bases and J by 2 bases, with 15 bases between. The germline gives CDR1 SEHNR, CDR2 FQNEAQ (reference sequence). The CDR3 coding sequence is TGTGCCAGCAGCTCCCTGGCCCCGGGACCCTACAATGAGCAGTTCTTC. Translating gives CASSSLAPGPYNEQFF.

A remark on this clonotype: A much more abundant neighbour one base away suggests this may be a read error. The J gene is TRBJ1-1, the V gene TRBV7-8; tentatively, D is TRBD1 (5 bases). This CDR3 comprises 15 residues. CDR1 is SGHVS and CDR2 is FQNEAQ in the germline V gene. This chain's CDR3 is CASSLLGPGRTESFF. Here the CDR3 DNA reads TGTGCCAGCAGCTTACTGGGACCAGGGAGGACTGAATCTTTCTTT.

This clonotype was seen ten or more times. V is TRBV29-1 and J is TRBJ2-1, with 10 bases fitting TRBD1. Germline CDR1 reads SQVTM; CDR2 reads ANQGSEA. The J segment lost 5 bases and the V segment lost 3 bases, leaving 4 bases of the junction unmatched. CDR3 length: 14 amino acids. The CDR3 region has the DNA TGCAGCGTTGACCGACAGGGGGCCAACAATGAGCAGTTCTTC. This sequence encodes CSVDRQGANNEQFF.

V gene TRBV19 combines with J gene TRBJ2-2; no reliable D call. V lost 2 bases to trimming and J lost 8 bases, with 12 bases between them. Germline-derived CDR1 and CDR2 are LNHDA and SQIVND (reference sequence). CDR3 length equals 14 residues. This chain's CDR3 is CASSIWSRGGELFF. The CDR3 DNA sequence: TGTGCCAGTAGTATATGGTCACGAGGAGGGGAGCTGTTTTTT.

This clonotype was found a few times. The genes are TRBV7-3 and TRBJ2-3; TRBD1 matches at 7 bases. The V gene end was trimmed by 5 bases and the J gene end by 0 bases; junction bases not matched to a gene: 8. Germline V CDR1 and CDR2: SGHTA, FQGTGA. The CDR3 has 16 amino acids. The CDR3 sequence: CASSLTGMRSTDTQYF. As DNA, the CDR3 is TGTGCCAGCAGCCTGACAGGGATGAGGAGCACAGATACGCAGTATTTT.

This clonotype has only a few counts. V is TRBV6-1 and J is TRBJ1-1; unclear D gene. The CDR3 totals 14 residues. Trimming stripped 5 bases from V and 3 bases from J, with 13 bases between. The germline CDR1 and CDR2 sequences are MNHNS and SASEGT. The DNA for the CDR3 is TGTGCCAGCAGTCCGACGGTTTGGGACACTGAAGCTTTCTTT. It encodes CASSPTVWDTEAFF.

This clonotype has a handful of counts. J is TRBJ2-2 and V is TRBV12-3 or TRBV12-4; 14 bases agree with TRBD2. CDR3 length: 23 amino acids. V dropped 6 bases and J dropped 3; count of bases not matched to a gene: 24. CDR3 sequence (DNA): TGTGCCAGCAGCCGATCACACCCGCTCCGACTAGCGGGGGGGCAGTTAGACACCGGGGAGCTGTTTTTT. Its protein product is CASSRSHPLRLAGGQLDTGELFF.

This clonotype was observed a few times. This rearrangement joins TRBV19 to TRBJ1-1, with a weak D call TRBD1 (5 bases). Per germline, CDR1 LNHDA and CDR2 SQIVND (reference sequence). The CDR3 is 15 residues long. In DNA, the CDR3 is TGTGGCACCCACCAAGTAGCTGGGGGGAACACTGAAGCTTTCTTT. Translated: CGTHQVAGGNTEAFF.

This clonotype has a handful of counts. The chain joins TRBV11-2 to TRBJ2-3; 7 bases agree with TRBD2. Germline V gene lookup returns CDR1 SGHAT and CDR2 FQNNGV. J lost 5 bases, V lost 7 bases, and 9 bases had no gene match. The CDR3 extends over 14 amino acids. CDR3 DNA sequence: TGTGCCAGCAAAAACCGTCTAGCGGAAGATACGCAGTATTTT. Protein product: CASKNRLAEDTQYF.

A word on this clonotype: Its ends do not fully match the called genes, so a read error is possible. This sequence joins TRBV19 and TRBJ2-7; TRBD2 might be the D (6 bases). The CDR3 contains 12 residues. The germline gives CDR1 LNHDA, CDR2 SQIVND (reference sequence). As DNA, the CDR3 is TGTGCCAATAGTACGGGGGCCTACGAGCAGTACTTC. As protein: CANSTGAYEQYF. Based on the CDR3 plus reference TRBV19 and TRBJ2-7, the full variable domain is DGGITQSPKYLFRKEGQNVTLSCEQNLNHDAMYWYRQDPGQGLRLIYYSQIVNDFQKGDIAEGYSVSREKKESFPLTVTSAQKNPTAFYLCANSTGAYEQYFGPGTRLTVT.

The V call is TRBV28, the J call TRBJ2-1; D gene unclear. Germline assignment: CDR1 MDHEN and CDR2 SYDVKM. The CDR3 length is 12 residues. V was cut by 6 bases and J by 7 bases, with 10 bases left in between. CDR3 amino acids: CASRKGANEQFF. The CDR3 DNA reads TGTGCCAGCAGGAAAGGAGCGAATGAGCAGTTCTTC.

This clonotype has a handful of counts. V and J are TRBV7-9 and TRBJ2-4, with 10 bases aligning to TRBD1. Germline V gene data show CDR1 as SEHNR and CDR2 as FQNEAQ (reference sequence). Trimming at V came to 5 bases and at J to 3 bases, leaving 7 bases not matched to a gene. This CDR3 contains 16 residues. For the CDR3, the DNA is TGTGCCAGCAGCCCGGGACAGGGGATAGTCAAAAACATTCAGTACTTC. Amino acid sequence: CASSPGQGIVKNIQYF.

The table lists this clonotype with many counts. J is TRBJ2-1 and V is TRBV7-2; 11 nucleotides align to TRBD2. Germline assignment: CDR1 SGHTA and CDR2 FQGNSA. After removal of 1 base from V and 6 bases from J, the junction contained 2 bases not matched to a gene. This CDR3 is 15 amino acids long. CDR3 residues: CASSLGLAGPNEQFF. In DNA form, the CDR3 reads TGTGCCAGCAGCTTAGGACTAGCGGGACCCAATGAGCAGTTCTTC.

J is TRBJ1-1 and V is TRBV6-1; no clear D gene. V lost 9 bases, J lost 6 bases, and 17 bases lay in between. In germline, CDR1 is MNHNS, CDR2 SASEGT. The CDR3 runs to 13 residues. Here the CDR3 DNA reads TGTGCCAGTAGAATTCAGGAGAGCGCTGAAGCTTTCTTT. Protein product: CASRIQESAEAFF.

This chain connects TRBV2 to TRBJ1-5, with no clear D. V gave up 4 bases and J gave up 0 bases, with 10 bases separating them. Germline V lookup: CDR1 SNHLY, CDR2 FYNNEI. CDR3 size: 15 residues. In DNA, the CDR3 is TGTGCCAGCAGTGTAACAGATTTTAGCAATCAGCCCCAGCATTTT. Protein: CASSVTDFSNQPQHF.

This chain joins TRBV4-3 and TRBJ2-1; tentative D call: TRBD2 (5 bases). The CDR3 runs to 16 residues. Deletions cut 0 bases from V and 4 bases from J, with 13 bases between. The germline V gene has CDR1 LGHNA and CDR2 YSLEER. As DNA, the CDR3 is TGCGCCAGCAGCCAAGATCGAGCTAGCAGATACAATGAGCAGTTCTTC. Encoded protein: CASSQDRASRYNEQFF.

The chain employs TRBV20-1 and TRBJ1-2; the D gene is possibly TRBD1 (5 bases). V lost 6 bases, J lost 7 bases, and 15 bases lay in between. This CDR3 has 12 amino acids. Germline V lookup: CDR1 DFQATT, CDR2 SNEGSKA (reference sequence). For the CDR3, the DNA is TGCAGTGCCGAACCCGGGGGAGGTGGCTACACCTTC. This translates into CSAEPGGGGYTF.

The sample holds a few counts of this clonotype. This sequence joins TRBV6-6 and TRBJ1-5; 10 bases fit TRBD1. The trim removed 4 bases at V and 7 bases at J, leaving 10 bases unmatched. The CDR3 length is 16 residues. Germline CDR1 and CDR2: MNHNY and SVGAGI (reference sequence). CDR3 residues: CASSFGQGGVQQPQHF. The CDR3 DNA is TGTGCCAGCAGTTTCGGACAGGGGGGAGTTCAGCAGCCCCAGCATTTT.

V gene TRBV6-6 combines with J gene TRBJ2-1; 9 bases are a match to TRBD2. Germline trimming cut 2 bases from V and 8 bases from J; bases unmatched to any gene: 7. Germline loops: CDR1 MNHNY, CDR2 SVGAGI (reference sequence). This CDR3 is 15 amino acids long. CDR3: CASSYAGGGADEQFF. CDR3 in DNA: TGTGCCAGCAGTTACGCCGGCGGGGGGGCGGATGAGCAGTTCTTC.

The chain links TRBV20-1 to TRBJ2-3; 13 bases are shared with TRBD2. The germline V gene encodes CDR1 DFQATT and CDR2 SNEGSKA (reference sequence). V gave up 6 bases and J gave up 6 bases; unmatched junction bases: 12. The CDR3 extends over 16 amino acids. CDR3 sequence: CSARTSGGARLDTQYF. The CDR3 nucleotides are TGCAGTGCGCGGACTAGCGGGGGAGCTCGTTTGGATACGCAGTATTTT.

J is TRBJ2-7 and V is TRBV7-4; a possible D gene is TRBD1 (6 bases). V was shortened by 2 bases and J by 5 bases, with 16 bases between the two germline ends. This CDR3 is 15 amino acids long. Germline assignment: CDR1 SGHVT and CDR2 SQSDAQ. The CDR3 protein is CASSLQSSRGHEQYF. In DNA, the CDR3 is TGTGCCAGCAGCTTACAATCAAGCAGGGGCCACGAGCAGTACTTC. Full variable domain (outside the CDR3, taken from reference TRBV7-4 and TRBJ2-7): GAGVSQSPRYKVAKRGRDVALRCDSISGHVTLYWYRQTLGQGSEVLTYSQSDAQRDKSGRPSGRFSAERPERSVSTLKIQRTEQGDSAVYLCASSLQSSRGHEQYFGPGTRLTVT.

The chain carries TRBV24-1 and TRBJ2-2; 10 nucleotides agree with TRBD1. CDR1 is KGHDR, CDR2 SFDVKD, per germline. After removal of 3 bases from V and 3 bases from J, the junction contained 3 bases not matched to a gene. The CDR3 has 16 amino acids. CDR3 DNA sequence: TGTGCCACCAGTGATCCGGACAGGGGGGACACCGGGGAGCTGTTTTTT. It yields the protein CATSDPDRGDTGELFF.

This clonotype was recorded a few times. The chain carries TRBV7-9 and TRBJ1-4; 8 bases agree with TRBD1. V was clipped by 6 bases and J by 8 bases; unmatched bases: 8. Germline V gene data show CDR1 as SEHNR and CDR2 as FQNEAQ (reference sequence). This CDR3 has 14 residues. CDR3 loop: CASSSDRVPEKLFF. The CDR3 DNA follows: TGTGCCAGCAGTTCGGACAGGGTCCCCGAAAAACTGTTTTTT.

This clonotype has at least ten counts. The chain has TRBV7-2 and TRBJ2-5, with a tentative D call TRBD2 (5 bases). The germline gives CDR1 SGHTA, CDR2 FQGNSA. The length of the CDR3 is 15 residues. Trimming pared 4 bases from V and 0 bases from J, leaving 12 bases between. CDR3 residues: CASSSRGLNQETQYF. The CDR3 DNA is TGTGCCAGCAGCTCCCGAGGGCTAAACCAAGAGACCCAGTACTTC.

This clonotype was seen a handful of times. Germline is not matched at one junction end, which may reflect a read error. The gene calls are TRBV4-1 and TRBJ1-2; perhaps TRBD1 as D (5 bases). Germline values: CDR1 MGHRA, CDR2 YSYEKL. The CDR3 covers 15 residues. The CDR3 loop reads CASSQDWTPTYGYTF. In nucleotides, the CDR3 is TGTGCCAGCAGCCAAGACTGGACACCGACCTATGGCTACACCTTC.

Only a few counts were recorded for this clonotype. This sequence joins TRBV7-9 and TRBJ1-3; D gene unclear. The CDR3 is 16 amino acids. V lost 5 bases, J lost 0 bases, and 14 bases lay in between. Germline V gene lookup returns CDR1 SEHNR and CDR2 FQNEAQ (reference sequence). The CDR3 DNA reads as TGTGCCAGCAGCCGTAAACAAGAACCCTCTGGAAACACCATATATTTT. Protein product: CASSRKQEPSGNTIYF.

The rearrangement joins TRBV6-2 or TRBV6-3 to TRBJ2-1; D remains unclear. V was cut by 5 bases and J by 0 bases, with 8 bases left in between. Germline assignment: CDR1 MNHEY and CDR2 SVGEGT. CDR3 size: 14 residues. In nucleotides, the CDR3 is TGTGCCAGCAGTCACAGAGACTCCTACAATGAGCAGTTCTTC. This gives the protein CASSHRDSYNEQFF.

This clonotype came up once. J is TRBJ2-7 and V is TRBV27; D gene unclear. Per the germline V gene, CDR1 is MNHEY and CDR2 is SMNVEV (reference sequence). V lost 5 bases, J lost 0 bases, and 14 bases lay in between. The CDR3 has 15 residues. CDR3 nucleotides: TGTGCCAGCAGTCCCCGGACGTTGAGCTCCTACGAGCAGTACTTC. As protein: CASSPRTLSSYEQYF.

This clonotype has only a few counts. V is TRBV20-1 and J is TRBJ2-5, with TRBD2 matching over 7 bases. The CDR3 contains 12 residues. J gave up 13 bases and V 3 bases, and 11 bases lay outside the gene matches. Germline V gene sequence: CDR1 DFQATT, CDR2 SNEGSKA (reference sequence). The CDR3 DNA sequence: TGCAGTGCTAGGCCCCGAAGCGGGGCTGGGTACTTC. Amino acid sequence: CSARPRSGAGYF.

Ten or more counts support this clonotype. This sequence joins TRBV6-1 and TRBJ2-7; tentatively, D is TRBD1 (5 bases). This CDR3 is 10 amino acids long. The germline gives CDR1 MNHNS, CDR2 SASEGT. Between the trimmed V and J ends, which lost 5 bases and 10 bases, there was a span of 9 bases. CDR3 residues: CASSWTNQYF. The CDR3 bases are TGTGCCAGCAGTTGGACAAATCAGTACTTC.

This clonotype has a handful of counts. J is TRBJ2-2 and V is TRBV6-5; no clear D gene. V gave up 0 bases and J gave up 1 base, with 6 bases separating them. Germline CDR1 MNHEY, CDR2 SVGAGI. This CDR3 is 15 amino acids long. The CDR3 coding sequence is TGTGCCAGCAGTTACTCTACAGAGAACACCGGGGAGCTGTTTTTT. It specifies CASSYSTENTGELFF.